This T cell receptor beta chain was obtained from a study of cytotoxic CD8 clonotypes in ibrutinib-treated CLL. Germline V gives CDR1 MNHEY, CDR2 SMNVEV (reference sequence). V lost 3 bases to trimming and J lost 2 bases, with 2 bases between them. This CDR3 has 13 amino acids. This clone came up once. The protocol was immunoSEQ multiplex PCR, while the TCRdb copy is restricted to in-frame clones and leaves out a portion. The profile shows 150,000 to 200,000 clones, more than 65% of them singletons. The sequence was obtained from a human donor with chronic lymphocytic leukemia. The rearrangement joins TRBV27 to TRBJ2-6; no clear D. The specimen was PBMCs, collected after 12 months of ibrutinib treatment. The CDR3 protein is CASSFAGANVLTF. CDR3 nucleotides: TGTGCCAGCAGTTTTGCTGGGGCCAACGTCCTGACTTTC.